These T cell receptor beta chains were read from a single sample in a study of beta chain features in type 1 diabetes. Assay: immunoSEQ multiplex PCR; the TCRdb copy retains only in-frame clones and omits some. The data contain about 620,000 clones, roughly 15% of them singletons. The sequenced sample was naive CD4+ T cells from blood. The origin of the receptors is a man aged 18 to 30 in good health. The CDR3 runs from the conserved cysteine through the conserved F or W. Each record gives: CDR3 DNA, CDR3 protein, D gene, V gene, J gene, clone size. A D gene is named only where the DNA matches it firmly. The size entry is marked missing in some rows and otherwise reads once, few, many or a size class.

TGTGCCAGCACCGGCGAGGGCAAGAACACTGAAGCTTTCTTT	CASTGEGKNTEAFF	NA	TRBV18	TRBJ1-1	NA
TGTGCCAGCAGTGTGACACTTGGAAACACCATATATTTT	CASSVTLGNTIYF	NA	TRBV2	TRBJ1-3	NA
TGTGCCACCCGAGGGGGCTTTATCGGGACAGATACGCAGTATTTT	CATRGGFIGTDTQYF	TRBD1	TRBV6-6	TRBJ2-3	NA
TGCAGTGCTAGAGATGAGTCGACCCAGTACTTC	CSARDESTQYF	NA	TRBV20-1	TRBJ2-5	few
TGCAGCGTCGAGGGGCAGGGCGCCTACGAGCAGTACTTC	CSVEGQGAYEQYF	NA	TRBV29-1	TRBJ2-7	NA
TGTGCCATCAGCAACAGGCCTAGCACAGATACGCAGTATTTT	CAISNRPSTDTQYF	NA	TRBV10-3	TRBJ2-3	many
TGCAGCGGGAGGACAGGAGCGAACACTGAAGCTTTCTTT	CSGRTGANTEAFF	TRBD1	TRBV29-1	TRBJ1-1	NA
TGTGCCAGCAGCCTCAACGGGGGCTACGAGCAGTACTTC	CASSLNGGYEQYF	NA	TRBV7-3	TRBJ2-7	few
TGCGCCAGCAGCCGGGAGATTAACAGGGAACAGCCCCAGCATTTT	CASSREINREQPQHF	NA	TRBV4-3	TRBJ1-5	NA
TGTGCCACCAGCAGAGCGACAGGGACCAATGAAAAACTGTTTTTT	CATSRATGTNEKLFF	TRBD1	TRBV15	TRBJ1-4	NA
TGTGCCAGCGGGACAGCGTCATCATGGCCCCAGCATTTT	CASGTASSWPQHF	TRBD1	TRBV6-1	TRBJ1-5	NA
TGTGCCAGCAGCTTAGGGGGTGTTGGACAAGAGACCCAGTACTTC	CASSLGGVGQETQYF	NA	TRBV7-3	TRBJ2-5	few
TGTGCCAGCAGGAGGACAGGAAGGAACACTGAAGCTTTCTTT	CASRRTGRNTEAFF	TRBD1	TRBV5-6	TRBJ1-1	NA
TGCAGCGTTGTAAAGGGGCTAGCGGGAAGACCGTTTCTAGTCTACGAGCAGTACTTC	CSVVKGLAGRPFLVYEQYF	TRBD2	TRBV29-1	TRBJ2-7	few
TGTGCCAGCTCTACCGGGACTAGCGGGAGATTATCCTACAATGAGCAGTTCTTC	CASSTGTSGRLSYNEQFF	TRBD2	TRBV28	TRBJ2-1	NA
TGTGCCAGCACCCTGGCCGGCCGAAATCAGCCCCAGCATTTT	CASTLAGRNQPQHF	NA	TRBV2	TRBJ1-5	NA
TGCGCCAGCAGCTCAGGACGGTTCACCGGGGAGCTGTTTTTT	CASSSGRFTGELFF	NA	TRBV5-1	TRBJ2-2	few
TGTGCCAGCAGCTTAAGGTTCTCTGGGGCCAACGTCCTGACTTTC	CASSLRFSGANVLTF	NA	TRBV11-1	TRBJ2-6	few
TGTGCCAGCAGTTTAATTGGGCAGGGAGCGCAGTTCTTC	CASSLIGQGAQFF	NA	TRBV28	TRBJ2-1	few
TGTGCCAGCAGTGAATCAGGACGTTACTATGGCTACACCTTC	CASSESGRYYGYTF	NA	TRBV25-1	TRBJ1-2	few
TGTGCCAGCAGCCAAGATGGGGGGATCAATGAAAAACTGTTTTTT	CASSQDGGINEKLFF	NA	TRBV14	TRBJ1-4	NA
TGTGCCAGCAGTGAATATGGGACAAGTAATTCACCCCTCCACTTT	CASSEYGTSNSPLHF	NA	TRBV25-1	TRBJ1-6	NA
TGTGCCAGTAGTATACCGGGCTGGTCGAACTATGGCTACACCTTC	CASSIPGWSNYGYTF	NA	TRBV19	TRBJ1-2	NA
TGTGCCAGCAGCCAGACAGGGGGGTTCTACGAGCAGTACTTC	CASSQTGGFYEQYF	TRBD1	TRBV7-8	TRBJ2-7	NA
TGTGCCAGCAGCGTAGGCAAAGGATCCTATGGCTACACCTTC	CASSVGKGSYGYTF	NA	TRBV9	TRBJ1-2	NA
TGTGCCAGCAGTCCCGTCCCCCCGGGGCTCAGGGGCACCCTCGAAAAACTGTTTTTT	CASSPVPPGLRGTLEKLFF	NA	TRBV27	TRBJ1-4	NA
TGCGCCAGCAGCTTGGGAGGCGTGTTGAGACAAGAGACCCAGTACTTC	CASSLGGVLRQETQYF	NA	TRBV5-1	TRBJ2-5	few
TGTGCCAGCAGTCGAGACAGGGGTGGCAATCAGCCCCAGCATTTT	CASSRDRGGNQPQHF	TRBD1	TRBV7-2	TRBJ1-5	few
TGTGCCAGCAGTCGAGCGGTGACAGGGGTCAATCAGCCCCAGCATTTT	CASSRAVTGVNQPQHF	TRBD1	TRBV7-9	TRBJ1-5	NA
TGTGCCAGCAGTTCCCGGACAGGGAGGGAGACCCAGTACTTC	CASSSRTGRETQYF	TRBD1	TRBV7-9	TRBJ2-5	NA
TGTGCCAGCAGCCTTTTTGCCGCGGGAGATAACTATGGCTACACCTTC	CASSLFAAGDNYGYTF	NA	TRBV7-2	TRBJ1-2	NA
TGTGCCAGCAGCTTACTGGGGTCCGAGCAGTACTTC	CASSLLGSEQYF	NA	TRBV11-2	TRBJ2-7	NA
TGTGCCAGCAGTGATGGCAGGACCCGCACAGATACGCAGTATTTT	CASSDGRTRTDTQYF	NA	TRBV2	TRBJ2-3	NA
TGCAGCGGGGACAGTTTGAACACTGAAGCTTTCTTT	CSGDSLNTEAFF	TRBD1	TRBV29-1	TRBJ1-1	NA
TGTGCCAGCAGCTTGCGGCAGGGGCCCTCTGGGGCCAACGTCCTGACTTTC	CASSLRQGPSGANVLTF	NA	TRBV7-2	TRBJ2-6	NA
TGTGCCAGTAGACCTCGGACAGGGGGGAACACTGAAGCTTTCTTT	CASRPRTGGNTEAFF	TRBD1	TRBV19	TRBJ1-1	few
TGTGCCAGCTCACCCGGGATACTGGGTCAGCCCCAGCATTTT	CASSPGILGQPQHF	NA	TRBV18	TRBJ1-5	NA
TGTGCCAGCAGCCGGGACAGCCGTTCTTTGAACTATGGCTACACCTTC	CASSRDSRSLNYGYTF	TRBD1	TRBV5-4	TRBJ1-2	few
TGTGCCAGCAGCTTACAGGGACCGAGCAATCAGCCCCAGCATTTT	CASSLQGPSNQPQHF	NA	TRBV5-4	TRBJ1-5	few
TGTGCCAGCAGTTTAGTCGCAGGGACCTATGGCTACACCTTC	CASSLVAGTYGYTF	NA	TRBV27	TRBJ1-2	NA
TGCGCCAGCAGCCAAGAAGGCCCACCCCTTACTTTC	CASSQEGPPLTF	NA	TRBV4-3	TRBJ2-7	NA
TGTGCCATCAGTGGACTAGCGGGTCCGAGCTCCTACAATGAGCAGTTCTTC	CAISGLAGPSSYNEQFF	TRBD2	TRBV10-3	TRBJ2-1	NA
TGTGCCAGCAGATGGGGCCAAGAGACCCAGTACTTC	CASRWGQETQYF	NA	TRBV6-6	TRBJ2-5	few
TGCGCCAGCAGCCAACGAGGGGGAAGCAATCAGCCCCAGCATTTT	CASSQRGGSNQPQHF	NA	TRBV4-1	TRBJ1-5	few
TGTGCCAGTAGCCCCGGGAGAGACCGGAACACTGAAGCTTTCTTT	CASSPGRDRNTEAFF	NA	TRBV19	TRBJ1-1	few